These 27 T cell receptor beta chains were all obtained from the same sample, sequenced in a study of T cells after yellow fever vaccination. TCRdb fed the 5' RACE reads into MiXCR, producing one record per CDR3 protein. Here the sample spans approximately 550,000 distinct CDR3 sequences, around 21% being singletons. Sample: PBMCs, taken 15 days after the yellow fever booster vaccination. These receptors all come from a man aged 25 to 40 who received the YFV17D yellow fever vaccine.

The V and J genes are TRBV2 and TRBJ2-5; D is perhaps TRBD2 (6 bases). V was pared by 1 base and J by 3 bases, with 12 bases between. The length of the CDR3 is 15 residues. Per germline, CDR1 SNHLY and CDR2 FYNNEI. CDR3 DNA: TGTGCCAGCAGTGAAGGGGAGGCACTTAAAGAGACCCAGTACTTC. Translated, it gives CASSEGEALKETQYF.

J is TRBJ1-1 and V is TRBV7-2; D not resolved. Germline V lookup: CDR1 SGHTA, CDR2 FQGNSA. The CDR3 covers 15 residues. V shed 5 bases and J shed 1 base, with 14 bases lying between them. This chain's CDR3 is CASSPIRGPNTEAFF. CDR3 nucleotides: TGTGCCAGCAGCCCTATTCGGGGTCCGAACACTGAAGCTTTCTTT.

This clonotype has more than one count but fewer than ten. The V gene is TRBV4-2, the J gene TRBJ2-7; 13 bases match TRBD2. Trimming took 0 bases from V and 7 from J; bases not matched to a gene: 6. CDR3 length equals 16 residues. Germline CDR1 LGHNA, CDR2 YNFKEQ. DNA for the CDR3: TGTGCCAGCAGCCAAGATTCCCCGGGACTAGCGGGAGAGCAGTACTTC. This encodes CASSQDSPGLAGEQYF.

The rearrangement uses TRBV5-6 and TRBJ2-5, with D perhaps assigned TRBD1 or TRBD2 (5 bases each). The CDR3 loop spans 15 amino acids. Germline V gives CDR1 SGHDT, CDR2 YYEEEE. V was trimmed by 5 bases and J by 4 bases, leaving 18 bases between them. In DNA form, the CDR3 reads TGTGCCAGCAGGGTCCGGGGCGTAAGAGGAGAGACCCAGTACTTC. Residues: CASRVRGVRGETQYF.

This rearrangement joins TRBV11-2 to TRBJ2-7; a possible D gene is TRBD2 (8 bases). The CDR3 is 17 amino acids. Per germline, CDR1 SGHAT and CDR2 FQNNGV. V lost 7 bases to trimming and J lost 6 bases, with 28 bases between them. The CDR3 loop is CASTSGSMNIGGSEQYF. The DNA for the CDR3 is TGTGCCAGCACGAGCGGGAGTATGAATATAGGGGGCTCCGAGCAGTACTTC.

This clonotype was picked up many times. One junction end does not reproduce the germline sequence, and a read error may be involved. V and J are TRBV5-1 and TRBJ2-7; D is unresolved. The germline gives CDR1 SGHRS, CDR2 YFSETQ. The CDR3 covers 13 residues. The DNA for the CDR3 is TGTGCCAGCAGCCTTGTGGGGTCCTACGAGCAGTACTTC. Its translation is CASSLVGSYEQYF.

This clonotype turned up a few times. The chain carries TRBV3-1 and TRBJ2-2; 7 bases align to TRBD1. The CDR3 length is 15 residues. CDR1 and CDR2 (germline): LGHDT, YNNKEL (reference sequence). V shed 4 bases, J shed 5 bases, and the junction held 7 bases outside the gene matches. The CDR3 here is CASSPQGVVTGELFF. As DNA, the CDR3 is TGTGCCAGCAGCCCCCAGGGGGTAGTGACCGGGGAGCTGTTTTTT.

The chain carries TRBV20-1 and TRBJ2-1; D is unresolved. The germline CDR1 and CDR2 sequences are DFQATT and SNEGSKA (reference sequence). The CDR3 covers 15 residues. V gave up 0 bases and J gave up 4 bases, with 13 bases separating them. The CDR3 DNA follows: TGCAGTGCTAGAGAGGCCGCTGCCAGTTACAATGAGCAGTTCTTC. Protein product: CSAREAAASYNEQFF.

This chain uses TRBV12-3 or TRBV12-4 with TRBJ1-1; the D is unclear. This CDR3 is 12 amino acids long. Trimming removed 3 bases at V and 6 bases at J, with 8 bases between. The CDR3 sequence is CASSFKRPEAFF. In nucleotides, the CDR3 is TGTGCCAGCAGTTTTAAACGTCCTGAAGCTTTCTTT.

This clonotype was counted only a few times. J is TRBJ2-7 and V is TRBV7-9, with a possible D match to TRBD2 (5 bases). Per the germline V gene, CDR1 is SEHNR and CDR2 is FQNEAQ (reference sequence). V lost 4 bases to trimming and J lost 8 bases, with 12 bases between them. The CDR3 runs 12 residues. The CDR3 DNA reads as TGTGCCAGCAGCTCGACGGACTGGAAGCAGTACTTC. Encoded protein: CASSSTDWKQYF.

This clonotype was detected only a few times. The V and J genes are TRBV6-5 and TRBJ2-7, with 10 bases that match TRBD2. The length of the CDR3 is 17 residues. Unmatched junction bases numbered 8, after V lost 0 bases and J lost 3 bases. CDR1 and CDR2 (germline): MNHEY, SVGAGI. CDR3 sequence reads: CASSYSLSGRAFYEQYF. As DNA, the CDR3 is TGTGCCAGCAGTTACTCTCTCAGCGGGAGGGCCTTCTACGAGCAGTACTTC.

This clonotype has more than one count but fewer than ten. The CDR3: CASSPTQGNEQFF. In nucleotides, the CDR3 is TGTGCCAGCAGTCCCACCCAGGGGAATGAGCAGTTCTTC. The genes are TRBV6-2 or TRBV6-3 and TRBJ2-1; the D gene is possibly TRBD1 (6 bases). V shed 5 bases and J shed 7 bases, with 12 bases lying between them. The CDR3 contains 13 residues. Germline CDR1 is MNHEY and CDR2 is SVGEGT.

V is TRBV7-9 and J is TRBJ2-3; D call uncertain. The germline V gene encodes CDR1 SEHNR and CDR2 FQNEAQ (reference sequence). With 3 bases removed from V and 2 bases from J, the gap between germline ends came to 9 bases. This CDR3 comprises 14 residues. CDR3 protein: CASSFDLYTDTQYF. The CDR3, as DNA: TGTGCCAGCAGCTTCGACCTTTACACAGATACGCAGTATTTT.

This clonotype was seen more than once but under ten times. The CDR3 DNA reads TGCAGTGCTAGAGTGGGCTCCTATAATTCACCCCTCCACTTT. This gives the protein CSARVGSYNSPLHF. The chain recombines TRBV20-1 with TRBJ1-6; D gene ambiguous. Germline assignment: CDR1 DFQATT and CDR2 SNEGSKA (reference sequence). The CDR3 length is 14 residues. V dropped 1 base and J dropped 0 bases, with 4 bases sitting between them.

The sample holds a few counts of this clonotype. The gene calls are TRBV7-9 and TRBJ1-4; unclear D gene. The CDR3 length is 16 residues. Germline V gives CDR1 SEHNR, CDR2 FQNEAQ (reference sequence). Trimming took off 6 bases at V and 5 bases at J, with 19 bases between the two ends. CDR3 protein: CASRSGINRPNEKLFF. CDR3 in DNA: TGTGCCAGCAGGAGTGGAATAAACAGACCGAATGAAAAACTGTTTTTT.

This clonotype has more than one count but fewer than ten. V gene TRBV11-2 combines with J gene TRBJ2-2; D is ambiguous. The CDR3 covers 13 residues. Germline V CDR1 and CDR2: SGHAT, FQNNGV. Deletions cut 5 bases from V and 7 bases from J, with 11 bases between. The CDR3 loop reads CASSPGVIGELFF. DNA for the CDR3: TGTGCCAGCAGCCCTGGGGTAATCGGGGAGCTGTTTTTT.

V usage is TRBV6-2 or TRBV6-3 and J usage is TRBJ2-7; the D is unclear. CDR3 size: 10 residues. CDR1 and CDR2 from the germline V gene are MNHEY and SVGEGT. V shed 8 bases and J shed 5 bases, with 7 bases lying between them. The CDR3 DNA is TGTGCCAGCGGAGCCCACGAGCAGTACTTC. This gives the protein CASGAHEQYF.

V usage is TRBV20-1 and J usage is TRBJ2-7, with 7 bases aligning to TRBD2. Germline CDR1 DFQATT, CDR2 SNEGSKA (reference sequence). The CDR3 totals 16 residues. J gave up 1 base and V 0 bases, and 9 bases lay outside the gene matches. The CDR3: CSARDLGWRESYEQYF. CDR3 sequence (DNA): TGCAGTGCTAGAGATCTCGGGTGGCGGGAGTCCTACGAGCAGTACTTC.

Only a few counts were recorded for this clonotype. CDR3 sequence (DNA): TGTGCCAGCGTTCGGGTTGTGGGCACCGGGGAGCTGTTTTTT. It is translated as CASVRVVGTGELFF. This sequence joins TRBV19 and TRBJ2-2; the D is unclear. Germline CDR1 reads LNHDA; CDR2 reads SQIVND (reference sequence). The CDR3 contains 14 residues. Trimming took off 9 bases at V and 4 bases at J, with 15 bases between the two ends.

This chain joins TRBV20-1 and TRBJ2-7, with D possibly being TRBD2 (6 bases). Germline values: CDR1 DFQATT, CDR2 SNEGSKA (reference sequence). This CDR3 is built from 14 residues. Trimming cost V 1 base and J 2 bases, with 12 bases left between them. The chain's CDR3 is CSARGLAATYEQYF. CDR3 sequence (DNA): TGCAGTGCTAGAGGCTTAGCGGCTACCTACGAGCAGTACTTC.

V usage is TRBV5-1 and J usage is TRBJ2-7; 8 bases match TRBD1. The CDR3 totals 14 residues. Per the germline V gene, CDR1 is SGHRS and CDR2 is YFSETQ. The J segment lost 6 bases and the V segment lost 3 bases, leaving 8 bases of the junction unmatched. The CDR3 DNA sequence: TGCGCCAGCAGCTCCGTGGCAGGGGGCTTCGAGCAGTACTTC. It translates to CASSSVAGGFEQYF. Filled out from reference TRBV5-1 and TRBJ2-7, the complete variable domain reads KAGVTQTPRYLIKTRGQQVTLSCSPISGHRSVSWYQQTPGQGLQFLFEYFSETQRNKGNFPGRFSGRQFSNSRSEMNVSTLELGDSALYLCASSSVAGGFEQYFGPGTRLTVT.

The rearrangement uses TRBV29-1 and TRBJ1-1; TRBD1 is a possible D gene (5 bases). This CDR3 spans 12 amino acids. Germline-derived CDR1 and CDR2 are SQVTM and ANQGSEA. Trimming pared 3 bases from V and 1 base from J, leaving 6 bases between. The CDR3 loop is CSVDDRNTEAFF. CDR3 sequence (DNA): TGCAGCGTTGATGACAGGAACACTGAAGCTTTCTTT.

The V gene is TRBV7-2, the J gene TRBJ2-1; TRBD1 aligns across 7 bases. This CDR3 has 16 amino acids. CDR1 and CDR2 (germline): SGHTA, FQGNSA. J gave up 4 bases and V 2 bases, and 8 bases lay outside the gene matches. The DNA for the CDR3 is TGTGCCAGCAGCTTATTGACCGGGACAGAGTACAATGAGCAGTTCTTC. This sequence encodes CASSLLTGTEYNEQFF.

This rearrangement joins TRBV7-7 to TRBJ2-1; D tentatively fits TRBD1 or TRBD2 (5 bases each). The CDR3 is made up of 13 amino acids. Trimming removed 4 bases from V and 4 bases from J, with 8 bases in between. The germline gives CDR1 SSHAT, CDR2 FNYEAQ (reference sequence). CDR3 sequence: CASSWDRYNEQFF. CDR3 sequence (DNA): TGTGCCAGCAGCTGGGACCGTTACAATGAGCAGTTCTTC.

The rearrangement links TRBV2 to TRBJ2-1, with TRBD2 identical over 7 bases. This CDR3 comprises 15 residues. CDR1 and CDR2 from the germline V gene are SNHLY and FYNNEI. V shed 4 bases and J 6 bases; nucleotides not matched to a gene: 9. The CDR3 here is CASSGEWTSVNEQFF. In DNA, the CDR3 is TGTGCCAGCAGTGGTGAGTGGACTAGTGTCAATGAGCAGTTCTTC.

This chain links TRBV10-3 with TRBJ2-1; tentatively, D is TRBD1 (5 bases). V lost 4 bases to trimming and J lost 2 bases, with 9 bases between them. Germline V gene sequence: CDR1 ENHRY, CDR2 SYGVKD. The CDR3 has 14 amino acids. CDR3 DNA sequence: TGTGCCATCAGTGTTCAGGGCGCCTACAATGAGCAGTTCTTC. Its protein is CAISVQGAYNEQFF.

This clonotype was counted only a few times. This chain links TRBV11-2 with TRBJ1-1; a weak D match, TRBD1 (5 bases). The ends were cut back, 5 bases at V and 6 bases at J, with 22 bases in the middle. There are 16 residues in the CDR3. From germline, CDR1 is SGHAT and CDR2 FQNNGV. CDR3 protein: CASSLVWGSPGAEAFF. In nucleotides, the CDR3 is TGTGCCAGCAGCCTAGTCTGGGGCAGTCCCGGCGCTGAAGCTTTCTTT.